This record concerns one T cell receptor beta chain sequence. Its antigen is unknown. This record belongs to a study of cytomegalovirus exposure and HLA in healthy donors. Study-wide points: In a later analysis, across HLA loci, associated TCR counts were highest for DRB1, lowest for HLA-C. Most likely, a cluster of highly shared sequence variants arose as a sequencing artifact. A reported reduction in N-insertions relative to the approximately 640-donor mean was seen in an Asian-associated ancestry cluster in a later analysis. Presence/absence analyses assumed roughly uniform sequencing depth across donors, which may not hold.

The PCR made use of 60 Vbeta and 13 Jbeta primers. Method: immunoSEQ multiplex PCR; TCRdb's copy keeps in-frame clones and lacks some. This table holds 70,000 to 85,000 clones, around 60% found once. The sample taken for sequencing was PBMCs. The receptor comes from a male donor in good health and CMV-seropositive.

The CDR3 reads CASSQSGRIHEQYF. The CDR3 DNA sequence: TGTGCCAGCAGCCAAAGCGGGAGGATCCACGAGCAGTACTTC. This rearrangement joins TRBV7-8 to TRBJ2-7; 9 bases align to TRBD2. This CDR3 has 14 residues. Germline CDR1 reads SGHVS; CDR2 reads FQNEAQ. Germline trimming cut 5 bases from V and 5 bases from J; bases unmatched to any gene: 7.